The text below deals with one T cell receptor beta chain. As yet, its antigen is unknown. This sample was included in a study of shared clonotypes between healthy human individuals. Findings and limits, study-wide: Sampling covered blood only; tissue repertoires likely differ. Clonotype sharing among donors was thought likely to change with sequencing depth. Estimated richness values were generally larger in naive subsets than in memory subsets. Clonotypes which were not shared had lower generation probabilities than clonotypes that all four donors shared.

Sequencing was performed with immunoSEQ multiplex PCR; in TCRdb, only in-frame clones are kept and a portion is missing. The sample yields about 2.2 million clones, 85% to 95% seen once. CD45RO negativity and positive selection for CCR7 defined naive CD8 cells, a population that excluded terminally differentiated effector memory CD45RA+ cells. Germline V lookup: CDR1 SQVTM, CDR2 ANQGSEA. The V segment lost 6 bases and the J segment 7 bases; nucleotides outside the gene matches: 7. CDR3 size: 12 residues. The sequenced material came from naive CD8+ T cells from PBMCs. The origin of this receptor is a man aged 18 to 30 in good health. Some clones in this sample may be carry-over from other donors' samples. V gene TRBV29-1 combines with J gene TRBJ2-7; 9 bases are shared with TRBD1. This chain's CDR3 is CSVGTGYGEQYF. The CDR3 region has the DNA TGCAGCGTGGGGACAGGGTATGGGGAGCAGTACTTC.